This T cell receptor (beta chain) is from a study of blood T cell repertoires in COVID-19. Study as a whole: The United States, Italy and Spain were the sources of the acute and convalescent COVID-19 samples.

In the authors' methods: Counts of nucleated cells, estimated from reference gene primer amplification, were obtained. Profiling relied on immunoSEQ multiplex PCR, and the TCRdb table lists in-frame clones only, not all of them. D and trimming were read from the DNA, whereas the V and J calls and clone size are those reported in that table. Of over 45,000 clones in the sample, 75% to 90% were seen once. Sample: peripheral blood. The TCR sequence derives from a man aged 55 to 70 with active COVID-19.

In DNA form, the CDR3 reads TGTGCCAGCAGTTTTGGGGCCTACTCTGGGGCCAACGTCCTGACTTTC. It is translated as CASSFGAYSGANVLTF. This chain uses TRBV28 with TRBJ2-6; tentative D call: TRBD1 (5 bases). The CDR3 runs 16 residues. V lost 3 bases and J 0 bases, leaving 9 bases between the germline ends. The germline V gene encodes CDR1 MDHEN and CDR2 SYDVKM.